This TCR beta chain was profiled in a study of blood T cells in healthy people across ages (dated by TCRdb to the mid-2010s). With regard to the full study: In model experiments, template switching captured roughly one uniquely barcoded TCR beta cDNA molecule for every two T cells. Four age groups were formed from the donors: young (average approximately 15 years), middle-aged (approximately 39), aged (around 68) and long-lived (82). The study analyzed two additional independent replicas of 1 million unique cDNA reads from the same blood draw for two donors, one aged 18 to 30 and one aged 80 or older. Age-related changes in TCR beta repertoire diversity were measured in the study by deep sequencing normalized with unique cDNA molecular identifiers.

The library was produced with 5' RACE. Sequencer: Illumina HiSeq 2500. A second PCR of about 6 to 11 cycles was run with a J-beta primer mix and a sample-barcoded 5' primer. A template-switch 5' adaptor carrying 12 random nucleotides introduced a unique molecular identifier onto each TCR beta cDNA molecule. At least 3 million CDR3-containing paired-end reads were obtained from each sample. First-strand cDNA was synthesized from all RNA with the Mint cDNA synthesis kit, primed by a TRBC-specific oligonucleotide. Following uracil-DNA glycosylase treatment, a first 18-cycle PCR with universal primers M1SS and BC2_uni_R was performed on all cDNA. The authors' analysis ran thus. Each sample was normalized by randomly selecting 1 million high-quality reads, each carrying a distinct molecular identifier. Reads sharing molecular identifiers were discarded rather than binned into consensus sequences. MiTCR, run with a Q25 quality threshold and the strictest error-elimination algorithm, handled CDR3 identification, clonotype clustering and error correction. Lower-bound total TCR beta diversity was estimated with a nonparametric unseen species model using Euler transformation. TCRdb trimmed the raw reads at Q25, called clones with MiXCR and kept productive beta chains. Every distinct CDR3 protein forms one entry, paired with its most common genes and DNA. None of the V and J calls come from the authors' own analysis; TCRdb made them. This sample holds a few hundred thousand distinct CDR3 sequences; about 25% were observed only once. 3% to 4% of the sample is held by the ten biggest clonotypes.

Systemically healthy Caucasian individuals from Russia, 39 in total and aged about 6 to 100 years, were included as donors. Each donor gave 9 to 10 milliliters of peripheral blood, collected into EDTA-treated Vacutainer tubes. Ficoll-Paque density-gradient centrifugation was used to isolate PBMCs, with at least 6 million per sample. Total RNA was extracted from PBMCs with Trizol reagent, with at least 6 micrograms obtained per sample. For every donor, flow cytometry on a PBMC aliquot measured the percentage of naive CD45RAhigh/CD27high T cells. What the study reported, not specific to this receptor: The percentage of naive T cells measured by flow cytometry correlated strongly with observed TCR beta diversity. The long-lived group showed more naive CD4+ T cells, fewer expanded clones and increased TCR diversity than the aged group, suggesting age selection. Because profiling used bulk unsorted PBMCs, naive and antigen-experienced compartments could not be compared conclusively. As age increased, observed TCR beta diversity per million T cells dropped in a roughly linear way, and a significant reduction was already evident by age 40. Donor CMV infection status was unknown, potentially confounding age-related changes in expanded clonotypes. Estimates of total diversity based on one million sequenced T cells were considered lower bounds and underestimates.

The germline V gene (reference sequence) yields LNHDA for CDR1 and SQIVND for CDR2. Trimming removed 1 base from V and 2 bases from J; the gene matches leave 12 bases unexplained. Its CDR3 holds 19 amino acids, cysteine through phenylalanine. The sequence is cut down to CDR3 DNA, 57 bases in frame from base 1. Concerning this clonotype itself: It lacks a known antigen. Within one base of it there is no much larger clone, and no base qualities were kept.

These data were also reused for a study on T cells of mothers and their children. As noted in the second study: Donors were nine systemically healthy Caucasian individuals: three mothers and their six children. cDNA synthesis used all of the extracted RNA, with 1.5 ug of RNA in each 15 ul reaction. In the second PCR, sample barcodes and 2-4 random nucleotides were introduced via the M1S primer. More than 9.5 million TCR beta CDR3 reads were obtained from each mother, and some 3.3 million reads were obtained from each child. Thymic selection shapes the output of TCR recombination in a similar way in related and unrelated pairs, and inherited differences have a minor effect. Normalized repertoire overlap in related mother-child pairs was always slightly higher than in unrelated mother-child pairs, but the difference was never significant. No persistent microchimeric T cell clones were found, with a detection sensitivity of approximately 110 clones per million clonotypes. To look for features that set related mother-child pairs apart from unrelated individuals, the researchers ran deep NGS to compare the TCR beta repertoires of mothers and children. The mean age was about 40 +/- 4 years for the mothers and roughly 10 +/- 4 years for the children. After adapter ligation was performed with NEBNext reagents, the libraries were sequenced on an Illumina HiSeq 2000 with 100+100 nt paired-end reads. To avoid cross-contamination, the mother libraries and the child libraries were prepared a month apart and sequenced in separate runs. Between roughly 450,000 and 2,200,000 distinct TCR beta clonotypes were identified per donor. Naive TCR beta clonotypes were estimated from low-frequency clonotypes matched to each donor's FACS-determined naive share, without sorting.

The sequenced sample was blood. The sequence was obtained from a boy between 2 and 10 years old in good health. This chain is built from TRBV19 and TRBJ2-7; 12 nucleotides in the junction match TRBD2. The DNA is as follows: TGTGCCAGTAGTATAGGTCCCCGGCGACTAGCGGGAGAAACCTACGAGCAGTACTTC. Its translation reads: CASSIGPRRLAGETYEQYF. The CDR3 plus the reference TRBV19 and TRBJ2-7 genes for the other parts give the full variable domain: DGGITQSPKYLFRKEGQNVTLSCEQNLNHDAMYWYRQDPGQGLRLIYYSQIVNDFQKGDIAEGYSVSREKKESFPLTVTSAQKNPTAFYLCASSIGPRRLAGETYEQYFGPGTRLTVT.